Listed below are T cell receptor beta chains from one sample, sequenced in a study of blood T cell repertoires in COVID-19. Sequenced by immunoSEQ multiplex PCR; TCRdb stores in-frame clones only, minus some. The repertoire holds fewer than 300,000 clones, with just over 90% as singletons. The sample was peripheral blood. All receptors come from a woman aged 25 to 45 with COVID-19, enrolled during active disease. CDR3s include the opening cysteine and the closing phenylalanine or tryptophan. Fields, in order: J gene, V gene, CDR3 protein.

>TRBJ1-3|TRBV18
CASSPEGNTIYF
>TRBJ1-2|TRBV12-3/TRBV12-4
CASSFPDRGGYTF
>TRBJ1-1|TRBV28
CASSRQGAGFEAFF
>TRBJ2-5|TRBV2
CASSERAGGQETQYF
>TRBJ2-3|TRBV6-2/TRBV6-3
CASSSGRASTDTQYF
>TRBJ1-6|TRBV6-4
CASSFDTGHNSPLHF
>TRBJ1-6|TRBV3-1/TRBV3-2
CASSQFPGPGSPLHF
>TRBJ1-1|TRBV11-2
CASSPSRGGWEAFF
>TRBJ2-7|TRBV19
CASSIAGGLIEQYF
>TRBJ2-3|TRBV7-8
CASSPRQGASTDTQYF
>TRBJ1-2|TRBV6-2/TRBV6-3
CASSRQGMDGYTF
>TRBJ1-3|TRBV19
CASSIGRTGDLGDSGNTIYF
>TRBJ2-5|TRBV5-4
CASSLAGGLYQETQYF
>TRBJ1-2|TRBV6-1
CASSEVGDRVANYGYTF
>TRBJ1-6|TRBV19
CATQETGSAVETLHF
>TRBJ2-5|TRBV24-1
CATSDFGTSGRETQYF
>TRBJ2-7|TRBV6-5
CASSYEQGSTYEQYF
>TRBJ1-2|TRBV18
CASSGTGDNYGYTF
>TRBJ2-7|TRBV18
CASSRITGTVYEQYF
>TRBJ1-2|TRBV9
CASSPRGQGYGYTF
>TRBJ2-1|TRBV19
CASNRPREAYNEQFF
>TRBJ2-7|TRBV4-2
CASSQEPGSYEQYF
>TRBJ2-7|TRBV7-9
CASSSVNEGEQYF
>TRBJ2-3|TRBV7-9
CASSLTSGRATDTQYF
>TRBJ2-7|TRBV27
CASSTRLAGGPWEQYF
>TRBJ1-1|TRBV30
CAWSGTGYGAFF
>TRBJ1-2|TRBV5-1
CASSPGQGVGGYTF
>TRBJ2-4|TRBV6-5
CASSSPYRDIQYF
>TRBJ1-5|TRBV10-2
CASSVTHNQPQHF
>TRBJ2-3|TRBV6-5
CASSYVRASDTQYF
>TRBJ1-4|TRBV5-5
CASNTNEKLFF
>TRBJ2-1|TRBV5-6
CASSWTSGRVNEQFF
>TRBJ1-5|TRBV29-1
CSVATGGGNQPQHF
>TRBJ2-3|TRBV5-6
CASSLTDATDTQYF
>TRBJ1-2|TRBV12-3/TRBV12-4
CASSLKPWGYTF
>TRBJ1-6|TRBV5-1
CASSLGQDNSPLHF
>TRBJ1-6|TRBV27
CASSPGQAESPLHF